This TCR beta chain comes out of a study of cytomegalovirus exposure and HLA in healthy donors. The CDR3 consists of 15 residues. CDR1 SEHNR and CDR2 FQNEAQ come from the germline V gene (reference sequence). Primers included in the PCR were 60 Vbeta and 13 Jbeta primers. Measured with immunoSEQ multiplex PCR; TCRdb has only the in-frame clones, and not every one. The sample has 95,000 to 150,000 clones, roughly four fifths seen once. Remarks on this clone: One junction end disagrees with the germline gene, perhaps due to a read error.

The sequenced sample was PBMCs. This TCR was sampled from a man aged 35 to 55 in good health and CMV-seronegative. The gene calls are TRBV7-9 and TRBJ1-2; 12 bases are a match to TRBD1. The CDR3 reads CSSSPTGTGGNGYTF. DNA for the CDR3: TGTTCCAGCAGCCCTACCGGGACAGGGGGCAATGGCTACACCTTC.